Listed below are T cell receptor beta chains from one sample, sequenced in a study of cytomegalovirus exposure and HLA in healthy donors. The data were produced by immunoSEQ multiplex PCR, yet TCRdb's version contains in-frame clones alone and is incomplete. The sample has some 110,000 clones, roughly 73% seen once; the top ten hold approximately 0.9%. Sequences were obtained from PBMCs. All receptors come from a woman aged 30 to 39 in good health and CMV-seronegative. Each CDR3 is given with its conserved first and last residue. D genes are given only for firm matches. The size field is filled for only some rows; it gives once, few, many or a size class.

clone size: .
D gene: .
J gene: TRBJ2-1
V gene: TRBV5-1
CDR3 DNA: TGCGCCAGCAGCTTGGGACTAGACAATGAGCAGTTCTTC
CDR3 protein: CASSLGLDNEQFF

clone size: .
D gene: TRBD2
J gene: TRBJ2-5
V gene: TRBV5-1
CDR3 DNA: TGCGCCAGCAGCGGGGGGTCTGGCGGGAGTTTCGCCTCGCCTGAGACCCAGTACTTC
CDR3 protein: CASSGGSGGSFASPETQYF

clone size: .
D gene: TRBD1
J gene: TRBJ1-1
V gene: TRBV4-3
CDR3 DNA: TGCGCCAGCAGCCAAGGGACAACAGGGGCCGCGGCTTTCTTT
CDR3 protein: CASSQGTTGAAAFF

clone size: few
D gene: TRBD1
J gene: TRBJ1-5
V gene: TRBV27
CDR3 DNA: TGTGCCAGCAGTCCCCGCGGCAGGGGGAATCAGCCCCAGCATTTT
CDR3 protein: CASSPRGRGNQPQHF

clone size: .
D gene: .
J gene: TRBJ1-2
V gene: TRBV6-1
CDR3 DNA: TGTGCCAGCAGGACCAGCGGACAGACCGCTTATGGCTACACCTTC
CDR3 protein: CASRTSGQTAYGYTF

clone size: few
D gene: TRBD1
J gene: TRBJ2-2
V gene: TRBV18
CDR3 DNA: TGTGCCAGCTCACCTCGGGACAGGAACACCGGGGAGCTGTTTTTT
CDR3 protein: CASSPRDRNTGELFF

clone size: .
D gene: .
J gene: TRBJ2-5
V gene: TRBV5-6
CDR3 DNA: TGTGCCAGCAGCTTGAATTCTCTCCGAGAGACCCAGTACTTC
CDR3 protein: CASSLNSLRETQYF

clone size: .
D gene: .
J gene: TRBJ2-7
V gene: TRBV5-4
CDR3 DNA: TGTGCCAGCAGCTTGGGACACCACCCCGAGCAGTACTTC
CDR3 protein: CASSLGHHPEQYF

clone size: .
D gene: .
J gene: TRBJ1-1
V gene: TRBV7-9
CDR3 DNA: TGTGCCAGCATCGGGCAGGGAACTGTGAACACTGAAGCTTTCTTT
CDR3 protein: CASIGQGTVNTEAFF

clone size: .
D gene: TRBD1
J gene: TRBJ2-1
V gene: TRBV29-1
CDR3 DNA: TGCAGCGTTGGCCGGGACAGTAGGAACAATGAGCAGTTCTTC
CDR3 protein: CSVGRDSRNNEQFF

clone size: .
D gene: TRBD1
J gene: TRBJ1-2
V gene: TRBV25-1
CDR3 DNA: TGTGCCAGCAGTGAATTTGGGACAGCAGGCGGCTACACCTTC
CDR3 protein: CASSEFGTAGGYTF

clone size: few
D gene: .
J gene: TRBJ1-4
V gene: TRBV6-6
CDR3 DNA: TGTGCCAGCCGCGGGGAAGTGGGAAAACTGTTTTTT
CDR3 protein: CASRGEVGKLFF

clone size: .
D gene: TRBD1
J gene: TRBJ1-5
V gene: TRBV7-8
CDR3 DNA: TGTGCCAGCAGCGGACAGGGAGGGGTTCAGCCCCAGCATTTT
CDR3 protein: CASSGQGGVQPQHF

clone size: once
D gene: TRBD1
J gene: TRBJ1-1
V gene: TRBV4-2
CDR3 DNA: TGTGCCAGCAGCCAAATGGGACAGGGGACAACAATAGCTGAAGCTTTCTTT
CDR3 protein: CASSQMGQGTTIAEAFF

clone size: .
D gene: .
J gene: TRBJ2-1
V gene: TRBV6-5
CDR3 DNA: TGTGCCAGCAGTTACCAGGAAAGCAATGAGCAGTTCTTC
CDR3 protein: CASSYQESNEQFF

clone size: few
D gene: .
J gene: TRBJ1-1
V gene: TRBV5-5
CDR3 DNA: TGTGCCAGCAGCTTTTCTCTAACTGAAGCTTTCTTT
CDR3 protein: CASSFSLTEAFF

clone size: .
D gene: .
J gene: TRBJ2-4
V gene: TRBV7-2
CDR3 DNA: TGTGCCAGCAGCTTAGTGGGGACACTCGAAATTCGGAACATTCAGTACTTC
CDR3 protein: CASSLVGTLEIRNIQYF

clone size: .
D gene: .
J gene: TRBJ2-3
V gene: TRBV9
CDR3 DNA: TGTGCCAGCAGCCCTGGACTAACCGAAACAGATACGCAGTATTTT
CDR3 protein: CASSPGLTETDTQYF

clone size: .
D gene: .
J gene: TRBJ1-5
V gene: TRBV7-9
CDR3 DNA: TGTGCCAGCATCCGGGAGGGTAGCAATCAGCCCCAGCATTTT
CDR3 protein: CASIREGSNQPQHF

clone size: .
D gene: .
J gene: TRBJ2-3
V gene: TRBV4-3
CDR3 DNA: TGCGCCAGCAGCCAAACGCCGGGGAGGGATACGCAGTATTTT
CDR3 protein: CASSQTPGRDTQYF

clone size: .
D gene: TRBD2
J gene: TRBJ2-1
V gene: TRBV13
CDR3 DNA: TGTGCCAGCAGCCCTAGCGGGGGCGAGCAGTTCTTC
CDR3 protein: CASSPSGGEQFF

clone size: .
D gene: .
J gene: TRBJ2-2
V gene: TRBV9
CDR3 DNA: TGTGCCAGCAGCGTAATGGTATTGAGACAGGATGACGGGGAGCTGTTTTTT
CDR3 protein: CASSVMVLRQDDGELFF

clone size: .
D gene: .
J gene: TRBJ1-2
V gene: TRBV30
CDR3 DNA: TGTGCCTGGAGTGTACAGGAGACAGGCTATGGCTACACCTTC
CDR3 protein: CAWSVQETGYGYTF

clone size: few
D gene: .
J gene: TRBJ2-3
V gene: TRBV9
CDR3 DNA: TGTGCCAGCAGCGCTCAGGGGCCGAGCACAGATACGCAGTATTTT
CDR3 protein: CASSAQGPSTDTQYF

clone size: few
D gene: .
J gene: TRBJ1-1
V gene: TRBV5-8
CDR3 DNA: TGTGCCAGCAGCGCGGGACCGCCGAACACTGAAGCTTTCTTT
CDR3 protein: CASSAGPPNTEAFF

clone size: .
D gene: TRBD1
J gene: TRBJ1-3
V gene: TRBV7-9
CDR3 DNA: TGTTCCAGCAGCCCCCCAATCCCCCGGGACAGGGCTGGAAACACCATATATTTT
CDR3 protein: CSSSPPIPRDRAGNTIYF

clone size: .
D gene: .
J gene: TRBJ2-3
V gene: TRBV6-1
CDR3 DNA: TGTGCCAGCAGGGTTTACAACACAGATACGCAGTATTTT
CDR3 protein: CASRVYNTDTQYF

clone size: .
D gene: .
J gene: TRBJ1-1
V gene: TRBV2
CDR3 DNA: TGTGCCAGCAGTGATGTTTCGGTGGTCACTGAAGCTTTCTTT
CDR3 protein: CASSDVSVVTEAFF

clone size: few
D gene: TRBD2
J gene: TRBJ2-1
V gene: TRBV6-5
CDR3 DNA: TGTGCCAGCAGTTACGTTGCGGGAGGTACCTACAATGAGCAGTTCTTC
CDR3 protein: CASSYVAGGTYNEQFF

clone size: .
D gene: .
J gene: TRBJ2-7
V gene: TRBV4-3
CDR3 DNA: TGCGCCAGCAGCCAAGTCAGTGTCTCCTACGAGCAGTACTTC
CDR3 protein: CASSQVSVSYEQYF

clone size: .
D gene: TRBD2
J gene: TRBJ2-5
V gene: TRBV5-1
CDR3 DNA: TGCGCCAGCAGCAGGGGACTAGCGGGGCAAGAGACCCAGTACTTC
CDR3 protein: CASSRGLAGQETQYF

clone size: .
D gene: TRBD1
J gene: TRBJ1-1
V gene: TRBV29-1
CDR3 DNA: TGCAGCGTTGAAGACGCCCGACAGGGTCGCGTGAACACTGAAGCTTTCTTT
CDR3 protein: CSVEDARQGRVNTEAFF

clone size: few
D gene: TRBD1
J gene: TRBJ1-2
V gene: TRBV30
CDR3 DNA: TGTGCCTGGTCCGGGACAGGGGCCCCGTATGGCTACACCTTC
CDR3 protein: CAWSGTGAPYGYTF

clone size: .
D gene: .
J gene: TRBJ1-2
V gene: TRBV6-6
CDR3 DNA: TGTGCCAGCACCTCGGACTCCCCAGGGGATGGCTACACCTTC
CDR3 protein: CASTSDSPGDGYTF

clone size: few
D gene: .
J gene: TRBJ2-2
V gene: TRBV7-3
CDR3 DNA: TGTGCCAGCAGCCCGCAGACTAGGCGGGGCGGGGAGCTGTTTTTT
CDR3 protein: CASSPQTRRGGELFF

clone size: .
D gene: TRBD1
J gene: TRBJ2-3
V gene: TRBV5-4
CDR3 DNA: TGTGCCAGCAGATTGCAGGGGGCAGATACGCAGTATTTT
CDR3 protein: CASRLQGADTQYF

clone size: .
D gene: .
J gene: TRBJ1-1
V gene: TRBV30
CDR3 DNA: TGTGCCTGGAGGGCTGACAGATTGAACACTGAAGCTTTCTTT
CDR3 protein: CAWRADRLNTEAFF

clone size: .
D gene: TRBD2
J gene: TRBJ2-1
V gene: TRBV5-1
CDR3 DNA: TGCGCCAGCAGCTTCCGGACTAGCGGGAGCGATGAGCAGTTCTTC
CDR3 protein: CASSFRTSGSDEQFF

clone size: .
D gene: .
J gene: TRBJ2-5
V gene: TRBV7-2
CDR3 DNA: TGTGCCAGCAGCCCCGGTACCATACAAGAGACCCAGTACTTC
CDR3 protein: CASSPGTIQETQYF

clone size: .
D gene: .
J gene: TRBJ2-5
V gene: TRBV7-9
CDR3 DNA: TGTGCCAGCAGCCCAGACACTGTTTCGCCAGAAAAAGAGACCCAGTACTTC
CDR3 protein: CASSPDTVSPEKETQYF

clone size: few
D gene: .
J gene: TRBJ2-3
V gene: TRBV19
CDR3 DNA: TGTGCCAGTAGTATTCAGGTTAGCACAGATACGCAGTATTTT
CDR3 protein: CASSIQVSTDTQYF

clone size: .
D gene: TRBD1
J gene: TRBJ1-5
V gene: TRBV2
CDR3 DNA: TGTGCCAGCAACGGACAGGGGGTGCAGCCCCAGCATTTT
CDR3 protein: CASNGQGVQPQHF

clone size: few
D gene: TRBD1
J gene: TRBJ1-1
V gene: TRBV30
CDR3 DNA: TGTGCCTGGAGTGGAGGACAGGGAAACACTGAAGCTTTCTTT
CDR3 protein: CAWSGGQGNTEAFF

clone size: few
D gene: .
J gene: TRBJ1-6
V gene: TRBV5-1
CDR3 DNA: TGCGCCAGCAGCTCGGTTGCGGGTTATGGTGATTCACCCCTCCACTTT
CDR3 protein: CASSSVAGYGDSPLHF

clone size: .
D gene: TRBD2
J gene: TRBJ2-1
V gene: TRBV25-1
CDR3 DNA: TGTGCCAGCAGCTTGGGAGCGGGAGGTACCTGGAATGAGCAGTTCTTC
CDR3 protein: CASSLGAGGTWNEQFF

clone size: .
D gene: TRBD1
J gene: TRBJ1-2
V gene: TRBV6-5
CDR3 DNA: TGTGCCAGCAGGGACAGACAGGGAACTAACTATGGCTACACCTTC
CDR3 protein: CASRDRQGTNYGYTF

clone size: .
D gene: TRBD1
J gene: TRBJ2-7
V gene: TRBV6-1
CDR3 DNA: TGTGCCAGCAGTGCAACGGGACAGGGGCGCTACGAGCAGTACTTC
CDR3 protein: CASSATGQGRYEQYF

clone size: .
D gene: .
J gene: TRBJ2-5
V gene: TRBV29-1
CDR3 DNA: TGCAGCGTTGTGTGGGGGGAAGGAGAGACCCAGTACTTC
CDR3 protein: CSVVWGEGETQYF

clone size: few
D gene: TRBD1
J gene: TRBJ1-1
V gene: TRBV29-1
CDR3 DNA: TGCAGCGTTTATAAGGGGACAGGGACTGAAGCTTTCTTT
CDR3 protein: CSVYKGTGTEAFF

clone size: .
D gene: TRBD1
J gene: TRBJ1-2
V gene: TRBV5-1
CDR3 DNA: TGCGCCAGCAGCTCGGGACAGTCCTCGGTCTACACCTTC
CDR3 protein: CASSSGQSSVYTF

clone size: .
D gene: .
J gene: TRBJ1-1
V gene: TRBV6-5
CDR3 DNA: TGTGCCAGCAGACTACAGGCTATCATGAACACTGAAGCTTTCTTT
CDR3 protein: CASRLQAIMNTEAFF

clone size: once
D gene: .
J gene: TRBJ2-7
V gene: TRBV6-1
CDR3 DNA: TGTGCCAGCAGGTGGGGCGACCACGAGCAGTACTTC
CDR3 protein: CASRWGDHEQYF